What follows is one TCR beta chain and its context. The CDR3 contains 18 residues. Original processing methods: Reference gene primers were amplified, and this amplification served to estimate nucleated cell counts. The repertoire was sequenced with immunoSEQ multiplex PCR; TCRdb's copy has only in-frame clones and lacks some. V and J calls and clone size are copied from that table; D and trimming were computed from the DNA. The sample yields about 400,000 clones, around nine tenths seen once. The entry originates in a study of blood T cell repertoires in COVID-19. Study context: Samples representing acute and convalescent COVID-19 were sourced from the United States, Italy and Spain. PBMCs, B-cell-depleted T cells, or T cells were the source of the cDNA or gDNA that made up the material.

The clonotype comes from a human donor in a cohort sampled during active COVID-19. The chain carries TRBV21-1 and TRBJ2-1; TRBD1, the table's D call, was not compared with the DNA. TRBV21-1 is termed a pseudogene. Input material: peripheral blood. The CDR3 region has the DNA TGTGCCAGCAGCATAAGTTGGACCGGGACAGGGTTTTTCAATGAGCAGTTCTTC. Protein: CASSISWTGTGFFNEQFF.